This T cell receptor beta chain was identified during a study of OX40 agonist ivuxolimab in advanced cancers. About the study: Recorded diagnoses for dose-escalation patients were hepatocellular carcinoma, melanoma, renal cell or head and neck cancer.

The CDR3 covers 16 residues. Trimming removed 4 bases from V and 4 bases from J; junction bases left unmatched: 12. Per the germline V gene, CDR1 is SGHRS and CDR2 is YFSETQ. Sequencing was performed with immunoSEQ multiplex PCR; in TCRdb, only in-frame clones are kept and a portion is missing. Here the sample spans roughly 64,000 clones, 85% to 95% being singletons. This specimen consisted of CD4+ or CD8+ T cells sorted from blood, obtained in a trial of the OX40 agonist ivuxolimab. This rearrangement joins TRBV5-1 to TRBJ2-3, with 7 bases lining up with TRBD2. The clonotype originates from an adult with an advanced solid tumor such as melanoma, head and neck, liver or kidney cancer. The CDR3 DNA is TGCGCCAGCAGCACGGGACCTACTCGGGGGGCAGATACGCAGTATTTT. Amino acids: CASSTGPTRGADTQYF.